The 5 T cell receptor beta chains listed next were all sequenced from one sample in a study of blood T cell repertoires in COVID-19. The assay was immunoSEQ multiplex PCR, and TCRdb's table has in-frame clones only and misses some. The repertoire holds 95,000 to 150,000 clones, with roughly 88% as singletons. Sequenced sample: peripheral blood. Receptors originate from a human donor in a cohort sampled during active COVID-19.

V and J are TRBV6-6 and TRBJ1-1; perhaps TRBD1 as D (5 bases). This CDR3 region has 13 residues. Germline CDR1 is MNHNY and CDR2 is SVGAGI (reference sequence). V was trimmed by 4 bases and J by 4 bases, leaving 10 bases between them. CDR3: CASSSMGGTEAFF. CDR3 nucleotides: TGTGCCAGCAGTTCCATGGGGGGCACTGAAGCTTTCTTT.

This clone was detected a few times. The chain combines TRBV19 with TRBJ2-7; possibly TRBD2 for D (5 bases). Trimming shortened V by 5 bases and J by 0 bases, and 8 bases separated the two germline ends. CDR1 is LNHDA, CDR2 SQIVND, per germline (reference sequence). The CDR3 covers 13 residues. Here the CDR3 DNA reads TGTGCCAGTAGTGCGGGTAGCTCCTACGAGCAGTACTTC. Its protein product is CASSAGSSYEQYF.

This chain uses TRBV3-1 (or the pseudogene TRBV3-2) with TRBJ2-6; TRBD1 matches 9 bases. Germline V gives CDR1 LGHDT, CDR2 YNNKEL (reference sequence). The CDR3 runs to 18 residues. V shed 4 bases and J 0 bases; nucleotides not matched to a gene: 7. Here the CDR3 reads CASSLWGQGRSGANVLTF. The CDR3 DNA follows: TGTGCCAGCAGCCTATGGGGACAGGGACGCTCTGGGGCCAACGTCCTGACTTTC.

The sample holds one count of this clone. This chain's CDR3 is CASRGQGASETQYF. The CDR3 region has the DNA TGTGCCAGCAGGGGACAGGGGGCCTCGGAGACCCAGTACTTC. The chain links TRBV7-2 to TRBJ2-5, with 12 bases matching TRBD1. CDR1 and CDR2 (germline): SGHTA, FQGNSA. This CDR3 is 14 amino acids long. V lost 6 bases, J lost 5 bases, and 4 bases stayed unmatched.

This chain joins TRBV3-1 (or the pseudogene TRBV3-2) and TRBJ1-2; D is unclear. The germline CDR1 and CDR2 sequences are LGHDT and YNNKEL (reference sequence). Trimming shortened V by 11 bases and J by 3 bases, and 16 bases separated the two germline ends. The CDR3 has 13 amino acids. For the CDR3, the DNA is TGTGCCCCGAACGGGAGGTCACACTATGGCTACACCTTC. Its protein is CAPNGRSHYGYTF.